This T cell receptor beta chain was sequenced in a study of OX40 agonist ivuxolimab in advanced cancers. Across the study: Patients received ivuxolimab, an intravenous treatment, every 2 weeks at 0.01 to 10 mg/kg. Patients assigned to dose escalation were diagnosed with hepatocellular carcinoma, melanoma, renal cell or head and neck cancer.

Germline lookup yields CDR1 SGHDT and CDR2 YYEEEE. The CDR3 is made up of 12 amino acids. For this clone: The junction and the germline gene differ at one end; a read error may be behind it.

The protocol was immunoSEQ multiplex PCR, while the TCRdb copy is restricted to in-frame clones and leaves out a portion. Of 62,000 or so clones listed, roughly 80% are singletons. The chain has TRBV5-6 and TRBJ2-1, with TRBD1 matching over 10 bases. The clonotype originates from an adult with an advanced solid tumor such as melanoma, head and neck, liver or kidney cancer. The sequenced sample was CD4+ or CD8+ T cells sorted from blood, obtained in a trial of the OX40 agonist ivuxolimab. Here the CDR3 reads CASSLSGTGDIF. For the CDR3, the DNA is TGTGCCAGCAGCCTCTCCGGGACAGGGGATATCTTC.